Given below is one T cell receptor (beta chain) in context. In the authors' methods: Reference gene primer amplification gave estimated nucleated cell counts. The method was immunoSEQ multiplex PCR; TCRdb's version includes in-frame clones alone and lacks a portion of them. Clonal size and the V and J genes are those of that table, whereas D and trimming came from the DNA. The sample contains about 250,000 clones, roughly 90% of which appear only once. The data are from a study of blood T cell repertoires in COVID-19. On the study more broadly: The study drew acute and convalescent COVID-19 samples from the United States, Italy and Spain. T cells, B-cell-depleted T cells, or PBMCs supplied cDNA or gDNA.

This TCR came from a woman aged 25 to 39 with acute or convalescent COVID-19. The sample comprised peripheral blood.

The CDR3 here is CASSGGLHSSTDTQYF. CDR3 in DNA: TGTGCCAGCAGTGGGGGACTACACAGTAGCACAGATACGCAGTATTTT. V gene TRBV2 combines with J gene TRBJ2-3; TRBD2 matches 7 bases. After removal of 4 bases from V and 0 bases from J, the junction contained 7 bases not matched to a gene. Germline assignment: CDR1 SNHLY and CDR2 FYNNEI. This CDR3 is built from 16 residues.